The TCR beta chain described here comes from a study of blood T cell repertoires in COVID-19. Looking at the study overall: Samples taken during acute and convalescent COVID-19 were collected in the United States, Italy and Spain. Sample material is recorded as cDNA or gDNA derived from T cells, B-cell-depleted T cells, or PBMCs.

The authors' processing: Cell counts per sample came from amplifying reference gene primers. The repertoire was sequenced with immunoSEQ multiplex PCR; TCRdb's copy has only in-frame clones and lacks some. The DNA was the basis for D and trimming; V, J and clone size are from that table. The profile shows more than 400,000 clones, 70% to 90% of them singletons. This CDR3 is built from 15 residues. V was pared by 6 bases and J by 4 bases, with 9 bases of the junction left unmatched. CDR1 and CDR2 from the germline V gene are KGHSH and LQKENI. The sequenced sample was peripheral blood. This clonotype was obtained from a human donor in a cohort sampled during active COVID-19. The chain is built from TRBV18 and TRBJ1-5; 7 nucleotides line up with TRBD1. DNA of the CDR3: TGTGCCAGCTCCCCGAGCCGGGACAGTAATCAGCCCCAGCATTTT. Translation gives CASSPSRDSNQPQHF.